This T cell receptor beta chain was identified during a study of graft-versus-host responses after intestinal transplantation. About the research overall: As for transplant type, recipients had multivisceral, liver-intestinal, or isolated intestinal grafts. Uniformly, recipients were administered anti-thymocyte globulin induction with subsequent tacrolimus and steroids for three to four years. Study-wide points: Allografts of patients with graft-donor T cell macrochimerism showed high graft-versus-host to host-versus-graft clone ratios.

A remark on this clone: The antigen remains unidentified.

Some clones are missing from TCRdb's copy, which holds only in-frame ones; the method was immunoSEQ multiplex PCR. Of some 100,000 clones listed, roughly 90% are singletons. The V end was cut by 10 bases, the J end by 5 bases, with 15 bases between. Germline V lookup: CDR1 SGHAT, CDR2 FQNNGV. This CDR3 comprises 13 residues. This chain uses TRBV11-2 with TRBJ2-1; tentatively, D is TRBD1 (5 bases). The source material was unstimulated CD8+ T cells sorted from spleen or lymph node cells, sampled before transplant. The receptor was isolated from a human donor who was the organ donor for an intestinal transplant. CDR3 bases: TGTGCCACGTTAGGTCCCAGGGACAATGAGCAGTTCTTC. This encodes CATLGPRDNEQFF.